These 5 T cell receptor beta chains were sequenced from one sample in a study of identical twins. TCRdb reprocessed the 5' RACE reads via MiXCR and lists one record per CDR3 protein. Among about 490,000 distinct CDR3 sequences listed, roughly 15% were seen once. The same sample was also studied in work on yellow fever vaccine responses in identical twins.

Sequenced sample: CD4+ T cells sorted from blood. The source is a woman aged 18-30 years in good health.

This clonotype has a handful of counts. The chain couples TRBV10-2 to TRBJ2-2; D is perhaps TRBD1 (6 bases). Between the trimmed V and J ends, which lost 4 bases and 3 bases, there was a span of 12 bases. CDR3 length equals 15 residues. Per germline, CDR1 WSHSY and CDR2 SAAADI. The CDR3 coding sequence is TGCGCCAGCAGTGCATTTGCAGGGGACACCGGGGAGCTGTTTTTT. It yields the protein CASSAFAGDTGELFF.

V is TRBV6-5 and J is TRBJ2-1; tentative D call: TRBD2 (5 bases). Germline-derived CDR1 and CDR2 are MNHEY and SVGAGI. This CDR3 has 14 residues. The V and J ends lost 2 bases and 6 bases respectively, with 11 bases between them. CDR3 DNA sequence: TGTGCCAGCAGTTACCGGGGAATCACCAATGAGCAGTTCTTC. Translation: CASSYRGITNEQFF.

This clonotype was observed a handful of times. The gene calls are TRBV2 and TRBJ2-7; maybe TRBD1 (5 bases). Germline V gives CDR1 SNHLY, CDR2 FYNNEI. The CDR3 extends over 13 amino acids. Trimming removed 2 bases from V and 3 bases from J, with 8 bases in between. The CDR3 loop is CASSETGLYEQYV. CDR3 in DNA: TGTGCCAGCAGTGAAACAGGCCTCTACGAGCAGTACGTC.

V gene TRBV3-1 combines with J gene TRBJ2-3; D gene ambiguous. The CDR3 totals 11 residues. V was clipped by 10 bases and J by 4 bases, with 9 bases between them. Germline CDR1 and CDR2: LGHDT and YNNKEL (reference sequence). CDR3 residues: CATAQADTQYF. CDR3 sequence (DNA): TGTGCCACCGCCCAGGCAGATACGCAGTATTTT.

This clonotype has more than one count but fewer than ten. The chain is built from TRBV20-1 and TRBJ2-3; either TRBD1 or TRBD2 may supply D (5 bases each). The CDR3 has 15 amino acids. V was clipped by 6 bases and J by 0 bases, with 16 bases between them. The germline gives CDR1 DFQATT, CDR2 SNEGSKA (reference sequence). CDR3 coding DNA: TGCAGTGCCCATGGGGACGTATCTAGCACAGATACGCAGTATTTT. This codes for CSAHGDVSSTDTQYF.